The 18 T cell receptor beta chains below were found in one sample sequenced in a study of regulatory dendritic cells for organ transplantation. For these receptors, no antigen is known. Allogeneic regulatory or mature dendritic cells were co-cultured for under six days with CFSE-labeled sorted T cells at 1:10. TCRdb's table, derived via immunoSEQ multiplex PCR, lists solely in-frame clones and lacks some. The sample lists about 18,000 clones, approximately 80% seen once, with 2.5% to 4% in the top ten. The sample taken for sequencing was memory CD4+ T cells from blood cultured with regulatory dendritic cells. Subset defined: CD45RO+ memory T cells. The receptors here all came from a human donor in good health.

This clone appeared a few times. This rearrangement joins TRBV2 to TRBJ1-5, with TRBD1 as a possible D gene (5 bases). This CDR3 is 12 amino acids long. Trimming left V 8 bases short and J 3 bases short, with 8 bases between. CDR1 SNHLY and CDR2 FYNNEI come from the germline V gene. The chain's CDR3 is CASGTDNQPQHF. In DNA, the CDR3 is TGTGCCAGCGGGACGGACAATCAGCCCCAGCATTTT.

J is TRBJ2-2 and V is TRBV29-1, with a weak D call TRBD2 (6 bases). The CDR3 spans 14 residues. V dropped 5 bases and J dropped 5 bases, with 15 bases sitting between them. Germline V CDR1 and CDR2: SQVTM, ANQGSEA. The CDR3 DNA reads TGCAGCGTTCTTGGGGGGACCGGGACCGGGGAGCTGTTTTTT. This translates into CSVLGGTGTGELFF.

A few counts support this clone. Here the CDR3 DNA reads TGCGCCAGCAGTCTGACAGACGGCATCTACGAGCAGTACTTC. Residues: CASSLTDGIYEQYF. The V and J genes are TRBV10-1 and TRBJ2-7; D might be TRBD1 (5 bases). V was shortened by 5 bases and J by 3 bases, with 14 bases between the two germline ends. Looked up from germline, CDR1 is WNHNN and CDR2 is SYGVQD (reference sequence). The CDR3 consists of 14 residues.

Only one count was recorded for this clone. This chain links TRBV20-1 with TRBJ2-7, with D perhaps TRBD2 (5 bases). Germline CDR1 DFQATT, CDR2 SNEGSKA (reference sequence). Trimming removed 6 bases from V and 7 bases from J, with 13 bases in between. The CDR3 loop spans 11 amino acids. DNA of the CDR3: TGCAGTGCACGTCGGGGAGAGGAGCAGTACTTC. It yields the protein CSARRGEEQYF.

CDR3 DNA: TGTGCCAGCAGTTTATTAAGGGGGTGGGGTGAAAAACTGTTTTTT. Translated: CASSLLRGWGEKLFF. This chain links TRBV28 with TRBJ1-4, with TRBD1 as a possible D gene (6 bases). Germline values: CDR1 MDHEN, CDR2 SYDVKM. Trimming removed 1 base at V and 7 bases at J, with 13 bases between. CDR3 length: 15 residues.

The chain joins TRBV5-4 to TRBJ2-5; the match to TRBD1 covers 10 bases. Germline V gives CDR1 SGHNT, CDR2 YYREEE (reference sequence). V lost 5 bases to trimming and J lost 3 bases; unmatched junction nucleotides: 4. The CDR3 totals 14 residues. CDR3 residues: CASSTGTGEETQYF. Here the CDR3 DNA reads TGTGCCAGCAGTACCGGGACAGGGGAAGAGACCCAGTACTTC.

CDR3 nucleotides: TGTGCCAGCAGCTTAACGGAAGTACGGGGGAATGAGCAGTTCTTC. This translates into CASSLTEVRGNEQFF. This chain joins TRBV7-8 and TRBJ2-1, with D tentatively TRBD2 (6 bases). V was clipped by 2 bases and J by 7 bases, with 15 bases between them. Germline V gene data show CDR1 as SGHVS and CDR2 as FQNEAQ. The length of the CDR3 is 15 residues.

This chain uses TRBV10-2 with TRBJ2-2; D is possibly TRBD1 (6 bases). Germline V gives CDR1 WSHSY, CDR2 SAAADI. The germline V and J ends were trimmed by 8 bases and 4 bases, with 17 bases remaining between them. The CDR3 totals 15 residues. DNA for the CDR3: TGCGCCAGCCAGGGGCTAGTACGTCGCACCGGGGAGCTGTTTTTT. It is translated as CASQGLVRRTGELFF.

The chain uses TRBV7-3 and TRBJ2-2; D gene uncertain. Trimming pared 4 bases from V and 1 base from J, leaving 13 bases between. Germline V CDR1 and CDR2: SGHTA, FQGTGA. The CDR3 is 16 residues long. In DNA, the CDR3 is TGTGCCAGCAGCTCATCCCCCGTGAGGAACACCGGGGAGCTGTTTTTT. This translates into CASSSSPVRNTGELFF.

With regard to this clone: Other DNA sequences in the same sample also yield this CDR3. V is TRBV6-5 and J is TRBJ1-1; D is uncertain. V gave up 5 bases and J gave up 4 bases, with 11 bases separating them. This CDR3 comprises 13 residues. The germline V gene has CDR1 MNHEY and CDR2 SVGAGI. The CDR3 bases are TGTGCCAGCAGTGGGCGTTGGGGCACTGAAGCTTTCTTT. It translates to CASSGRWGTEAFF.

The chain carries TRBV6-1 and TRBJ1-6; 7 bases fit TRBD1. The CDR3 extends over 15 amino acids. V was pared by 0 bases and J by 5 bases, with 1 base of the junction left unmatched. Germline V CDR1 and CDR2: MNHNS, SASEGT. CDR3 nucleotide sequence: TGTGCCAGCAGTGAAGCCGGGACAGATAATTCACCCCTCCACTTT. Its protein product is CASSEAGTDNSPLHF.

The chain combines TRBV13 with TRBJ2-3; tentatively, D is TRBD2 (6 bases). Looked up from germline, CDR1 is PRHDT and CDR2 is FYEKMQ (reference sequence). Trimming shortened V by 5 bases and J by 0 bases, and 18 bases separated the two germline ends. The CDR3 is 17 amino acids. The CDR3 loop reads CASSKRLAVTSTDTQYF. The CDR3 DNA sequence: TGTGCCAGCAGCAAACGCTTAGCGGTAACTAGCACAGATACGCAGTATTTT.

This clone is medium-sized by share. The J gene is TRBJ2-7, the V gene TRBV4-3; no clear D. Trimming pared 1 base from V and 4 bases from J, leaving 14 bases between. The CDR3 spans 15 residues. CDR1 is LGHNA, CDR2 YSLEER, per germline. For the CDR3, the DNA is TGCGCCAGCAGCCAAGCGGCTCGAATAGGGTACGAGCAGTACTTC. Translation gives CASSQAARIGYEQYF.

This chain links TRBV7-8 with TRBJ2-2; a possible D gene is TRBD2 (6 bases). This CDR3 contains 15 residues. In germline, CDR1 is SGHVS, CDR2 FQNEAQ. With 1 base removed from V and 3 bases from J, the gap between germline ends came to 9 bases. The CDR3 sequence is CASSLGRDYTGELFF. CDR3 DNA sequence: TGTGCCAGCAGCTTAGGCCGGGACTACACCGGGGAGCTGTTTTTT.

The chain combines TRBV28 with TRBJ2-5, with 12 bases fitting TRBD2. V dropped 5 bases and J dropped 1; count of bases not matched to a gene: 11. CDR1 and CDR2 from the germline V gene are MDHEN and SYDVKM. This CDR3 comprises 18 residues. The CDR3 region has the DNA TGTGCCAGCAGTACCAACATAAAACTAGCGGGAGGCCAAGAGACCCAGTACTTC. It translates to CASSTNIKLAGGQETQYF.

The chain is built from TRBV7-2 and TRBJ2-1, with 9 bases lining up with TRBD2. The CDR3 contains 15 residues. The V gene end was trimmed by 1 base and the J gene end by 16 bases; junction bases not matched to a gene: 14. CDR1 and CDR2 from the germline V gene are SGHTA and FQGNSA. CDR3 sequence reads: CASSLEFRGREGLFF. DNA of the CDR3: TGTGCCAGCAGCTTAGAGTTCCGGGGGCGGGAGGGCCTCTTCTTC.

This clone was observed a single time. The chain joins TRBV30 to TRBJ1-3, with 7 nucleotides matching TRBD1. V shed 2 bases and J 2 bases; nucleotides not matched to a gene: 6. This CDR3 is 15 amino acids long. From germline, CDR1 is GTSNPN and CDR2 SVGIG (reference sequence). The CDR3 loop reads CAWSSPGTAGNTIYF. The CDR3 DNA reads as TGTGCCTGGAGTTCCCCCGGGACAGCTGGAAACACCATATATTTT.

V usage is TRBV28 and J usage is TRBJ2-1; 8 nucleotides match TRBD2. The V segment lost 7 bases and the J segment 0 bases; nucleotides outside the gene matches: 8. This CDR3 is built from 16 residues. CDR1 and CDR2 from the germline V gene are MDHEN and SYDVKM. The CDR3, as DNA: TGTGCCAGCACCCCTGCGGGGGGAAGCTCCTACAATGAGCAGTTCTTC. This translates into CASTPAGGSSYNEQFF.